This T cell receptor (beta chain) derives from a study of blood T cell repertoires in COVID-19. For the study at large: Specimens from acute and convalescent COVID-19 originated in the United States, Italy and Spain. Nucleic acid was either cDNA or gDNA, and it came from T cells, B-cell-depleted T cells, or PBMCs.

While infection was still active, Seattle patients were enrolled and then followed longitudinally. The CDR3 is 15 amino acids. V was pared by 9 bases and J by 4 bases, with 12 bases of the junction left unmatched. Germline loops: CDR1 LNHDA, CDR2 SQIVND (reference sequence). In the original analysis: How many nucleated cells were present was estimated from reference gene primer amplification. Clones were sequenced by immunoSEQ multiplex PCR, and TCRdb holds only the in-frame ones, with some missing. The V and J calls and the clone size are those of that table, but D and trimming were determined from the DNA. The sample consists of about 62,000 clones, around 91% of them appearing once.

The chain has TRBV19 and TRBJ1-2; 9 bases match TRBD1. This TCR was sampled from a woman aged 60 to 75 with COVID-19, enrolled during active disease. The sequencing sample was made of peripheral blood. The CDR3 is CASAPSRTGVYGYTF. CDR3 coding DNA: TGTGCCAGCGCACCGAGTCGGACAGGGGTCTATGGCTACACCTTC.